This T cell receptor beta chain appears in the sequencing data of a study of shared clonotypes between healthy human individuals. V lost 3 bases to trimming and J lost 3 bases, with 6 bases between them. The CDR3 consists of 13 residues. Per germline, CDR1 MNHEY and CDR2 SMNVEV (reference sequence). Worth noting for this clone: No antigen is known for it.

Repertoires were generated with immunoSEQ multiplex PCR, while TCRdb's copy carries only in-frame clones and drops some. The sample consists of 2 million to 2.5 million clones, roughly 93% of them appearing once. Study findings and constraints: Sorted-subset samples were not fully sequenced, rarefaction indicated.

This TCR was sampled from a man aged 18 to 29 in good health. Some clones in this sample may be carry-over from other donors' samples. Sequencing was done on a sample of naive CD4+ T cells from PBMCs. Subset indicated: CD45RA+ positively selected. This chain connects TRBV27 to TRBJ1-5; D ambiguous. The CDR3 loop reads CASSFRSNQPQHF. CDR3 sequence (DNA): TGTGCCAGCAGTTTTCGCTCCAATCAGCCCCAGCATTTT.